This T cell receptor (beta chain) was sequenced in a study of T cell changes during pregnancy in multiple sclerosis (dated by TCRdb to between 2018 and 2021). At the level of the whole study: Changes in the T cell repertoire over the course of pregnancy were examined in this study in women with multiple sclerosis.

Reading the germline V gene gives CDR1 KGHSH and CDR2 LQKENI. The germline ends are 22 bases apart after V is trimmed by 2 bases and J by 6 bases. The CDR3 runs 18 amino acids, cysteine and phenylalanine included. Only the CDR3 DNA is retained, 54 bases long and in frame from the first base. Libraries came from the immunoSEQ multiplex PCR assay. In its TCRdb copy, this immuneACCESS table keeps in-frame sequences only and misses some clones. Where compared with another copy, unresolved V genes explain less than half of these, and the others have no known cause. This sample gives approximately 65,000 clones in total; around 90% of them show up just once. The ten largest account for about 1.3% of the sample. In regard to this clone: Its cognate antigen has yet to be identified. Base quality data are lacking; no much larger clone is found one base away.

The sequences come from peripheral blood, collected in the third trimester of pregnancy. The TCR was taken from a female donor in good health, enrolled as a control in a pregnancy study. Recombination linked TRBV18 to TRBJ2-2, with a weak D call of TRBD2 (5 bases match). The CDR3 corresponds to CASSPGPRRRQVPGELFF. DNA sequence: TGTGCCAGCTCACCAGGTCCTAGGAGGAGACAAGTACCCGGGGAGCTGTTTTTT.